The entry below gives a single TCR beta chain sequence along with its context. It has no known antigen specificity. There are no base qualities to consult, and no much larger clone falls within one base. The treatment or condition label on this specimen signifies: roughly ten-day PBMC culture with coronavirus spike peptide pools or control peptides (ViraFEST assay). The ViraFEST assay was used in the study, in which antigen-specific T cells were expanded with peptide pools and expanded clonotypes were subsequently identified by TCR sequencing. Positive SARS-CoV-2 PCR tests in the convalescent patients dated from March to December 2020, before Alpha, Beta and Delta variants emerged in the United States. Each well held about 1.8 million PBMCs cultured with around 10 ug/ml peptide pools in IMDM containing around 4.5% human AB serum and 10 IU/ml IL-2. Half of the culture medium was replaced with fresh IL-2-containing medium on days 3 and 7. CD4+ T cells were isolated after less than twelve days of culture through negative selection using the EasySep CD4+ T cell isolation kit. Ficoll-Paque Plus gradient centrifugation was used to isolate PBMCs from whole blood, and the isolated PBMCs were then either used fresh or cryopreserved at -140C. In general, triplicate wells were set up for every culture condition.

This specimen belongs to a study of vaccination and CD4 T cells after COVID-19 (dated by TCRdb to between 2021 and 2023). About the full investigation: Convalescent patients had a positive SARS-CoV-2 result on nasal swab PCR, and of these patients, some ten had mild disease and one had severe disease. The convalescent cohort included six males and four females, with two Hispanic individuals, seven Caucasians, two Asians and one multiracial person. Participants got two doses of the Pfizer-BioNTech BNT162b2 vaccine (n=8) or two doses of the Moderna mRNA-1273 vaccine (n=2). Post-COVID blood samples from convalescent patients were collected a median of roughly 100 days after diagnosis, with a range of 35 to 161 days. Post-vaccine blood samples were obtained a median of around 74 days after the second vaccine dose, with a range of roughly 13 to 250 days. For stimulating the cultures, overlapping spike peptide pools were used, derived from SARS-CoV-2 as well as from the common cold coronaviruses HCoV-NL63, HCoV-OC43 and HCoV-229E. In control cultures, a CEFX viral epitope pool was used as positive control, an HIV-1 Nef peptide pool was used as negative control, or no peptide was added. In over 8 COVID-19 convalescent patients and 4 infection-naive healthy vaccine recipients, the spike-specific CD4+ TCR repertoire before mRNA vaccination was compared with the repertoire after mRNA vaccination.

Library preparation employed PCR. DNA from cultured CD4+ T cells underwent TCR sequencing with the Oncomine TCR Beta short-read assay at the Johns Hopkins FTIC core. The QIAamp micro DNA kit was used to extract genomic DNA from the cultured CD4+ T cells. Oncomine TCR Beta libraries from cultured CD4+ T cells were pooled with unique dual indexes and sequenced on an Illumina iSeq 100. Regarding the original processing steps: Non-productive sequences were filtered out, and CDR3s that did not start with C, did not end with F or W, or were shorter than 7 amino acids were discarded. The MANAFEST web application identified antigen-specific clonotypes by comparing peptide-stimulated wells against reference wells and other culture wells. To be called positive, a clone needed an FDR below 0.05, an odds ratio above 5, and a productive frequency above 0.1% in at least two of three replicate wells. Clonotypes that were significantly expanded in both SARS-CoV-2 spike wells and at least one common cold coronavirus spike condition were defined as cross-reactive. CDR3 homology was assessed with Levenshtein distances (stringdist) and unrooted phylogenetic trees (ape) in R version 3.6.1. TCRdb reanalyzed the raw reads on its own, using fastp at Q25 for trimming and MiXCR for clone calling, and kept in-frame beta chains. Entries that share a CDR3 protein sequence are merged under the most common genes and DNA. TCRdb's processing, not the study's, gives the V and J calls here. Across this sample there are fewer than 13,000 distinct CDR3 sequences, with around three fifths seen only once. The top ten clones comprise roughly 25% of the sample.

The paper as a whole reports these results and caveats: An increase in the median number of SARS-CoV-2-reactive clonotypes from 21 after infection to roughly 38 after vaccination was observed, but the change was not found to be significant. The number of convalescent patients in the study was relatively small, and the study did not examine early timepoints following natural infection. In convalescent patients, nearly all vaccine-specific clones (304 of 307) were found to be mono-reactive for SARS-CoV-2 spike rather than cross-reactive with common cold coronaviruses. Among the post-vaccine SARS-CoV-2-reactive clones in convalescent patients, a median about 89% showed up only after vaccination, which suggests vaccine-specific priming.

V is reduced by 3 bases and J by 8 bases, leaving a spacing of 19 bases between them. The CDR3 runs 14 residues from the cysteine to the phenylalanine. Only the CDR3 DNA is retained, 42 bases long and in frame from the first base. CDR1 and CDR2 were assigned from the germline V gene (reference sequence) as DFQATT and SNEGSKA. This TCR was sampled from a human donor who had recovered from COVID-19. The sequence links TRBV20-1 to TRBJ1-1, with no confidently assigned D gene. The sequenced sample consisted of CD4+ T cells from blood, cultured in vitro. The CDR3 amino acid sequence is: CSASGGWQNGEAFF. The nucleotide sequence is TGCAGTGCTAGTGGAGGTTGGCAGAACGGAGAAGCTTTCTTT.